Below, 22 T cell receptor beta chains from the same sample are listed, as sequenced in a study of molecular identifiers for immune sequencing clone quantification. In TCRdb, the PCR reads were re-called with MiXCR into one record per CDR3 protein. The sample shows 85,000 to 95,000 distinct CDR3 sequences, around 17% of them seen only once. The material sequenced was naive CD8+ T cells from blood, with Jurkat cell RNA spiked in. Documented subset: FACS-sorted CD8+CD4-CCR7+CD45RA+ naive T cells. The receptors were gathered from a human donor in good health. Some libraries in this study had Jurkat cell RNA spiked in.

This clonotype was recorded many times. The rearrangement joins TRBV28 to TRBJ1-1; D is uncertain. V lost 0 bases, J lost 2 bases, and 10 bases lay in between. The CDR3 spans 15 residues. Germline CDR1 is MDHEN and CDR2 is SYDVKM. CDR3 amino acids: CASSLWFTGNTEAFF. CDR3 DNA: TGTGCCAGCAGTTTATGGTTCACCGGAAACACTGAAGCTTTCTTT.

The V gene is TRBV5-1, the J gene TRBJ1-4; possibly TRBD1 for D (5 bases). Germline CDR1 reads SGHRS; CDR2 reads YFSETQ. This CDR3 region has 14 residues. V was trimmed by 0 bases and J by 8 bases, leaving 11 bases between them. The CDR3 loop is CASSLGGDEEKLFF. CDR3 DNA sequence: TGCGCCAGCAGCTTGGGGGGGGATGAAGAAAAACTGTTTTTT.

This clonotype was found many times. V and J are TRBV14 and TRBJ2-5; D perhaps matches TRBD2 (6 bases). The germline CDR1 and CDR2 sequences are SGHDN and FVKESK. V lost 2 bases and J 2 bases, leaving 12 bases between the germline ends. The CDR3 consists of 15 residues. CDR3 sequence: CASSQSGDWQETQYF. The DNA of the CDR3 is TGTGCCAGCAGCCAATCGGGAGATTGGCAAGAGACCCAGTACTTC.

This clonotype was counted ten times or more. J is TRBJ2-7 and V is TRBV27, with D hard to call. Per the germline V gene, CDR1 is MNHEY and CDR2 is SMNVEV (reference sequence). V dropped 2 bases and J dropped 3 bases, with 11 bases sitting between them. The CDR3 loop spans 14 amino acids. This CDR3 reads CASSLTGADYEQYF. CDR3 nucleotide sequence: TGTGCCAGCAGTTTAACTGGCGCAGACTACGAGCAGTACTTC.

The sample holds many counts of this clonotype. The chain carries TRBV5-5 and TRBJ1-1; no firm D call. This CDR3 spans 12 amino acids. Germline V lookup: CDR1 SGHKS, CDR2 YYEKEE (reference sequence). Trimming removed 1 base from V and 3 bases from J, with 4 bases in between. The DNA of the CDR3 is TGTGCCAGCAGCTTGTTTGACACTGAAGCTTTCTTT. Protein product: CASSLFDTEAFF.

This clonotype was recorded many times. The J gene is TRBJ2-1, the V gene TRBV5-6; 9 bases are a match to TRBD1. J gave up 8 bases and V 4 bases, and 4 bases lay outside the gene matches. The CDR3 is 13 residues long. Germline V CDR1 and CDR2: SGHDT, YYEEEE. Here the CDR3 DNA reads TGTGCCAGCAGCAATACAGGGGGCGATGAGCAGTTCTTC. This gives the protein CASSNTGGDEQFF.

This clonotype was found many times. The rearrangement links TRBV7-9 to TRBJ2-3, with 10 bases fitting TRBD1. The CDR3 loop spans 16 amino acids. J lost 4 bases, V lost 1 base, and 5 bases had no gene match. The germline V gene encodes CDR1 SEHNR and CDR2 FQNEAQ (reference sequence). The CDR3 sequence is CASSLGLGQGADTQYF. CDR3 DNA: TGTGCCAGCAGCTTAGGGCTAGGACAGGGGGCAGATACGCAGTATTTT. Supplemented by reference TRBV7-9 and TRBJ2-3, the full variable domain reads DTGVSQNPRHKITKRGQNVTFRCDPISEHNRLYWYRQTLGQGPEFLTYFQNEAQLEKSRLLSDRFSAERPKGSFSTLEIQRTEQGDSAMYLCASSLGLGQGADTQYFGPGTRLTVL.

In its sample, this clonotype was seen many times. V and J are TRBV20-1 and TRBJ1-1; the D is unclear. The CDR3 runs 15 residues. The V gene lost 0 bases and the J gene lost 7 bases, with 18 bases spanning the gap. Germline assignment: CDR1 DFQATT and CDR2 SNEGSKA (reference sequence). As DNA, the CDR3 is TGCAGTGCTAGAGATCCGGCCCCGGGAGCTATTGAAGCTTTCTTT. Protein sequence: CSARDPAPGAIEAFF.

This clonotype was recorded many times. The chain joins TRBV5-1 to TRBJ2-3, with a weak D call TRBD1 (6 bases). The CDR3 sequence is 16 residues long. CDR1 and CDR2 from the germline V gene are SGHRS and YFSETQ. The V and J ends lost 4 bases and 0 bases respectively, with 15 bases between them. CDR3 loop: CASSGATGISTDTQYF. In nucleotides, the CDR3 is TGCGCCAGCAGCGGGGCAACAGGGATTAGCACAGATACGCAGTATTTT.

At least ten counts were recorded for this clonotype. V gene TRBV5-1 combines with J gene TRBJ1-1; 7 bases match TRBD1. CDR3 length: 17 residues. Germline CDR1 and CDR2: SGHRS and YFSETQ. The junction had 9 bases not matched to a gene; V was cut back by 1 base and J by 0 bases. The CDR3 here is CASSLSGQAIMNTEAFF. As DNA, the CDR3 is TGCGCCAGCAGCTTGAGTGGACAGGCGATCATGAACACTGAAGCTTTCTTT.

This clonotype occurred many times. This chain links TRBV12-3 or TRBV12-4 with TRBJ1-3; D uncertain. This CDR3 is built from 14 residues. Trimming cost V 3 bases and J 0 bases, with 6 bases left between them. DNA of the CDR3: TGTGCCAGCAGTTTTTACTCCTCTGGAAACACCATATATTTT. Protein sequence: CASSFYSSGNTIYF.

This clonotype was observed at least ten times. The chain employs TRBV19 and TRBJ2-7; perhaps TRBD2 as D (5 bases). The CDR3 is made up of 13 amino acids. Trimming took off 5 bases at V and 7 bases at J, with 15 bases between the two ends. CDR1 and CDR2 (germline): LNHDA, SQIVND (reference sequence). The CDR3 spells CASSPGPSGEQYF. CDR3 DNA: TGTGCCAGTAGTCCCGGCCCCTCGGGGGAGCAGTACTTC.

As for this clonotype: A much larger clone is a single base away; this may be a read error. This chain uses TRBV6-2 or TRBV6-3 with TRBJ2-7; 8 bases match TRBD2. Germline CDR1 reads MNHEY; CDR2 reads SVGEGT. The CDR3 is 11 amino acids. CDR3 in amino acids: CASSWRGEQHF. In nucleotides, the CDR3 is TGTGCCAGCAGTTGGCGGGGGGAGCAGCACTTC.

As regards this clonotype: A read error is possible here, since a much larger clone lies one base away. The J gene is TRBJ2-7, the V gene TRBV10-3; D perhaps matches TRBD2 (6 bases). From germline, CDR1 is ENHRY and CDR2 SYGVKD. The CDR3 totals 14 residues. In DNA form, the CDR3 reads TGTGCCATCAGTGATTTGTCTAGCGCAGGAGTACAGTGCTTC. Residues: CAISDLSSAGVQCF.

Ten or more counts support this clonotype. This chain links TRBV10-3 with TRBJ1-3; TRBD1 might be the D (5 bases). This CDR3 has 14 residues. With 2 bases removed from V and 0 bases from J, the gap between germline ends came to 5 bases. Germline loops: CDR1 ENHRY, CDR2 SYGVKD. CDR3 in amino acids: CAISEQGSGNTIYF. CDR3 nucleotide sequence: TGTGCCATCAGTGAGCAGGGCTCTGGAAACACCATATATTTT.

This rearrangement joins TRBV7-9 to TRBJ2-5; D not resolved. Germline V gene data show CDR1 as SEHNR and CDR2 as FQNEAQ (reference sequence). The CDR3 contains 14 residues. Trimming cost V 3 bases and J 3 bases, with 11 bases left between them. CDR3 residues: CASSFISSEETQYF. CDR3 sequence (DNA): TGTGCCAGCAGCTTTATATCGAGCGAAGAGACCCAGTACTTC. Filled out from reference TRBV7-9 and TRBJ2-5, the complete variable domain reads DTGVSQNPRHKITKRGQNVTFRCDPISEHNRLYWYRQTLGQGPEFLTYFQNEAQLEKSRLLSDRFSAERPKGSFSTLEIQRTEQGDSAMYLCASSFISSEETQYFGPGTRLLVL.

This clonotype was detected many times. The genes are TRBV29-1 and TRBJ2-5, with a possible D match to TRBD1 (6 bases). The CDR3 contains 12 residues. V was cut by 7 bases and J by 1 base, with 10 bases left in between. Looked up from germline, CDR1 is SQVTM and CDR2 is ANQGSEA. Here the CDR3 reads CSGWTVQETQYF. In nucleotides, the CDR3 is TGCAGCGGATGGACAGTCCAAGAGACCCAGTACTTC. The variable domain in full, completed from reference TRBV29-1 and TRBJ2-5, reads SAVISQKPSRDICQRGTSLTIQCQVDSQVTMMFWYRQQPGQSLTLIATANQGSEATYESGFVIDKFPISRPNLTFSTLTVSNMSPEDSSIYLCSGWTVQETQYFGPGTRLLVL.

This chain joins TRBV6-5 and TRBJ1-6; D may be TRBD1 (5 bases). This CDR3 has 18 amino acids. Germline V gene sequence: CDR1 MNHEY, CDR2 SVGAGI. V dropped 4 bases and J dropped 10 bases, with 26 bases sitting between them. CDR3: CASSSLPVRDGARSPLHF. The CDR3 DNA is TGTGCCAGCAGTTCCTTACCCGTTAGAGATGGGGCCAGATCACCCCTCCACTTT.

CDR3 sequence: CASTLDTAIYEQYF. The CDR3 DNA reads as TGTGCCAGCACCCTGGACACTGCAATTTACGAGCAGTACTTC. V gene TRBV6-2 or TRBV6-3 combines with J gene TRBJ2-7; weak D call: TRBD1 (5 bases). The CDR3 has 14 amino acids. The V end lost 7 bases, the J end lost 4 bases, and 17 bases lay between the germline ends. From germline, CDR1 is MNHEY and CDR2 SVGEGT.

As for this clonotype: Being one base from a much bigger clone, this may be a read error. The chain recombines TRBV7-9 with TRBJ2-2, with TRBD2 matching 13 bases. The CDR3 totals 21 residues. The germline gives CDR1 SEHNR, CDR2 FQNEAQ (reference sequence). The DNA of the CDR3 is TGTGCCAACAGCTTAGGATCCCTACTAACTAGCGGGAGGGCCTACACCGGGGAGCTGTTTTTT. The encoded protein is CANSLGSLLTSGRAYTGELFF.

This clonotype showed up many times. The chain is built from TRBV7-2 and TRBJ2-3; tentative D call: TRBD2 (7 bases). Germline V gene sequence: CDR1 SGHTA, CDR2 FQGNSA. The CDR3 has 15 amino acids. Deletions cut 3 bases from V and 5 bases from J, with 15 bases between. The chain's CDR3 is CASSLTGGFQDTQYF. CDR3 bases: TGTGCCAGCAGCTTGACGGGGGGCTTTCAAGATACGCAGTATTTT.

This clonotype was seen repeatedly, ten times or more. The chain uses TRBV30 and TRBJ1-5, with 10 bases that match TRBD1. The CDR3 runs to 13 residues. CDR1 GTSNPN and CDR2 SVGIG come from the germline V gene (reference sequence). V shed 5 bases and J 7 bases; nucleotides not matched to a gene: 5. The chain's CDR3 is CAWGTGVGQPQHF. CDR3 bases: TGTGCCTGGGGGACAGGGGTAGGCCAGCCCCAGCATTTT.